This T cell receptor (beta chain) was recorded in a study of cytomegalovirus exposure and HLA in healthy donors. Across the whole study: Approximately 85 million unique TCRs from HLA-typed donors were held in an early data release. Study-wide results and limits: In a later analysis, TCR beta V- and J-gene trimming was associated with a missense DCLRE1C variant. Relative to the approximately 700-donor mean, N-insertions were reportedly fewer in an Asian-associated ancestry cluster in a later analysis.

The count of this clone is one. What it binds is unknown. V was cut by 1 base and J by 2 bases, with 17 bases left in between. CDR1 is MGHRA, CDR2 YSYEKL, per germline. The CDR3 runs 17 residues. The study ran its PCR with 60 Vbeta and 13 Jbeta primers. Authors' processing steps: About 11 million of the approximately 80 million unique TCR beta chains counted in a later analysis were shared. This table comes from immunoSEQ multiplex PCR, and its TCRdb copy is limited to in-frame clones, with some not included. V, J and clone size were drawn from that table, and D and trimming were deduced from the DNA. The table lists some 120,000 clones, approximately 81% of them singletons.

The specimen was PBMCs. The TCR comes from a man aged 25 to 40 in good health and CMV-seropositive. The chain is built from TRBV4-1 and TRBJ1-2; D not resolved. In nucleotides, the CDR3 is TGCGCCAGCAGCCAAGGGAAACCGGGTCCTGAGAACTATGGCTACACCTTC. It specifies CASSQGKPGPENYGYTF.